These 21 T cell receptor beta chains originate from one sample sequenced in a study of regulatory T cells in long-lasting Graves disease. Construction of TCR beta libraries relied on iRepertoire HTBI primers and on Arm-PCR targeting CDR3 regions. In TCRdb, the multiplex PCR reads were re-called with MiXCR into one record per CDR3 protein. The sample holds a few hundred thousand distinct CDR3 sequences, less than 25% seen once. The time point: persistent/refractory GD, antithyroid drugs over 5 years with positive TRAb. Extracted RNA from PBMCs served as the source of the TCR library. The sequenced sample was peripheral blood mononuclear cells (PBMCs), obtained when the disease was refractory, from a patient treated with antithyroid drugs. Receptors originate from a female donor with Graves disease.

Worth noting for this clonotype: An end of the junction does not agree with germline; a read error may underlie this. The chain has TRBV7-2 and TRBJ2-7, with 7 positions matching TRBD2. The CDR3 consists of 14 residues. In germline, CDR1 is SGHTA, CDR2 FQGNSA. CDR3 DNA: TGTGCCTGCAGCTTCTGGGAGGGGAGTTACGAGCAGTACTTC. It specifies CACSFWEGSYEQYF.

This clonotype has more than one count but fewer than ten. The gene calls are TRBV19 and TRBJ1-2; D unclear. The CDR3 covers 13 residues. Per the germline V gene, CDR1 is LNHDA and CDR2 is SQIVND (reference sequence). Trimming removed 5 bases from V and 2 bases from J, with 9 bases in between. The CDR3 region is CASSAAANYGYTF. CDR3 in DNA: TGTGCCAGTAGTGCCGCGGCCAACTATGGCTACACCTTC.

Ten or more counts support this clonotype. The chain has TRBV7-3 and TRBJ2-5; possible D gene TRBD1, 6 bases. The germline V gene has CDR1 SGHTA and CDR2 FQGTGA. The V gene lost 5 bases and the J gene lost 3 bases, with 10 bases spanning the gap. The CDR3 is made up of 13 amino acids. The CDR3 loop reads CASSPGQKETQYF. The CDR3 nucleotides are TGTGCCAGCAGCCCCGGACAGAAAGAGACCCAGTACTTC.

This clonotype turned up a few times. The chain couples TRBV6-1 to TRBJ1-5; D may be TRBD1 (6 bases). Trimming stripped 6 bases from V and 6 bases from J, with 9 bases between. This CDR3 has 12 amino acids. The germline V gene has CDR1 MNHNS and CDR2 SASEGT. In DNA form, the CDR3 reads TGTGCCAGCAGAGCAGGGGTTCAGCCCCAGCATTTT. It specifies CASRAGVQPQHF.

There are a few counts of this clonotype. The genes are TRBV5-1 and TRBJ2-7; TRBD2 matches at 7 bases. The V segment lost 4 bases and the J segment 0 bases; nucleotides outside the gene matches: 7. Germline lookup yields CDR1 SGHRS and CDR2 YFSETQ. This CDR3 has 15 residues. In DNA form, the CDR3 reads TGCGCCAGCAGCAGGGCTAGCGGTCTCTCCTACGAGCAGTACTTC. As protein: CASSRASGLSYEQYF.

The chain carries TRBV24-1 and TRBJ2-2; D remains unclear. This CDR3 spans 14 amino acids. V lost 7 bases to trimming and J lost 1 base, with 9 bases between them. Germline V lookup: CDR1 KGHDR, CDR2 SFDVKD. The CDR3 DNA reads as TGTGCCACCAGGGAGAACGGGAACACCGGGGAGCTGTTTTTT. Translation gives CATRENGNTGELFF.

This rearrangement joins TRBV5-4 to TRBJ1-2; D is ambiguous. The germline V gene has CDR1 SGHNT and CDR2 YYREEE (reference sequence). The CDR3 has 15 residues. Trimming took 2 bases from V and 1 from J, leaving 12 bases between them. CDR3 protein: CASSFKGRDNYGYTF. The CDR3 coding sequence is TGTGCCAGCAGCTTCAAGGGCCGCGATAACTATGGCTACACCTTC.

J is TRBJ1-1 and V is TRBV4-3, with D unresolved. V lost 0 bases and J lost 0, with 8 bases in between. Per germline, CDR1 LGHNA and CDR2 YSLEER. This CDR3 comprises 15 residues. DNA of the CDR3: TGCGCCAGCAGCCAAGATACGGGCCTGAACACTGAAGCTTTCTTT. It codes for CASSQDTGLNTEAFF.

This clonotype has more than one count but fewer than ten. This chain connects TRBV5-1 to TRBJ2-2, with D unclear. Trimming shortened V by 2 bases and J by 0 bases, and 11 bases separated the two germline ends. This CDR3 has 16 amino acids. Germline-derived CDR1 and CDR2 are SGHRS and YFSETQ. CDR3 amino acids: CASSFRPETNTGELFF. CDR3 nucleotide sequence: TGCGCCAGCAGCTTCCGACCGGAAACGAACACCGGGGAGCTGTTTTTT.

This clonotype appeared a few times. The chain combines TRBV20-1 with TRBJ2-7; D ambiguous. V was trimmed by 3 bases and J by 5 bases, leaving 14 bases between them. This CDR3 contains 13 residues. Germline-derived CDR1 and CDR2 are DFQATT and SNEGSKA (reference sequence). The chain's CDR3 is CSARTPGFDEQYF. CDR3 DNA: TGCAGTGCTAGGACTCCCGGTTTCGACGAGCAGTACTTC.

Notes on this clonotype: Sequence at one end of the junction differs from germline and may be a read error. This chain connects TRBV10-3 to TRBJ2-7; TRBD1 matches 7 bases. The germline CDR1 and CDR2 sequences are ENHRY and SYGVKD. The CDR3 sequence is 14 residues long. Written as DNA, the CDR3 is TGTGCCATCAGTGAAGGGGGACAGATCTACGGGCAGTACTTC. It codes for CAISEGGQIYGQYF.

This clonotype was counted at least ten times. The chain recombines TRBV12-3 or TRBV12-4 with TRBJ2-2; D is unclear. Trimming removed 4 bases at V and 7 bases at J, with 7 bases between. This CDR3 comprises 12 residues. The CDR3 coding sequence is TGTGCCAGCAGTTCGGCGCACGGGGAGCTGTTTTTT. It is translated as CASSSAHGELFF.

This clonotype appeared a few times. The chain recombines TRBV27 with TRBJ2-5; D might be TRBD1 (5 bases). V shed 4 bases and J shed 1 base, with 16 bases lying between them. The CDR3 contains 16 residues. CDR1 and CDR2 (germline): MNHEY, SMNVEV (reference sequence). CDR3 DNA sequence: TGTGCCAGCAGTTCCCGATTTGCAGGGTCCCAAGAGACCCAGTACTTC. Protein sequence: CASSSRFAGSQETQYF.

This clonotype showed up many times. The CDR3 DNA reads as TGTGCCAGCAGTTTAGCCAGGCAAGGGACTGAAGCTTTCTTT. Residues: CASSLARQGTEAFF. The chain uses TRBV12-3 or TRBV12-4 and TRBJ1-1, with no clear D. V was shortened by 0 bases and J by 5 bases, with 10 bases between the two germline ends. The CDR3 consists of 14 residues.

This clonotype was observed many times. The V call is TRBV30, the J call TRBJ1-4; D uncertain. The CDR3 has 11 residues. Germline assignment: CDR1 GTSNPN and CDR2 SVGIG (reference sequence). The V and J ends lost 0 bases and 7 bases respectively, with 3 bases between them. CDR3 protein: CAWSVGEKLFF. CDR3 sequence (DNA): TGTGCCTGGAGTGTGGGTGAAAAACTGTTTTTT. Supplemented by reference TRBV30 and TRBJ1-4, the full variable domain reads SQTIHQWPATLVQPVGSPLSLECTVEGTSNPNLYWYRQAAGRGLQLLFYSVGIGQISSEVPQNLSASRPQDRQFILSSKKLLLSDSGFYLCAWSVGEKLFFGSGTQLSVL.

This clonotype showed up many times. The rearrangement joins TRBV5-6 to TRBJ1-4; no firm D call. In germline, CDR1 is SGHDT, CDR2 YYEEEE. V was cut by 0 bases and J by 8 bases, with 11 bases left in between. This CDR3 spans 14 amino acids. The CDR3 protein is CASSLDSGTEKLFF. The DNA of the CDR3 is TGTGCCAGCAGCTTGGACAGCGGAACGGAAAAACTGTTTTTT. The entire variable domain, with the rest obtained from reference TRBV5-6 and TRBJ1-4, is as follows: DAGVTQSPTHLIKTRGQQVTLRCSPKSGHDTVSWYQQALGQGPQFIFQYYEEEERQRGNFPDRFSGHQFPNYSSELNVNALLLGDSALYLCASSLDSGTEKLFFGSGTQLSVL.

CDR3: CASSLLAGDIDEQFF. CDR3 coding DNA: TGTGCCAGCAGTTTGCTAGCGGGAGATATTGATGAGCAGTTCTTC. The rearrangement joins TRBV27 to TRBJ2-1; TRBD2 matches 10 bases. CDR3 length equals 15 residues. J lost 8 bases, V lost 3 bases, and 7 bases had no gene match. CDR1 is MNHEY and CDR2 is SMNVEV in the germline V gene (reference sequence).

This clonotype has a count of ten or more. The chain is built from TRBV7-6 and TRBJ2-4; D may be TRBD1 or TRBD2 (6 bases each). The CDR3 extends over 17 amino acids. The ends were cut back, 1 base at V and 0 bases at J, with 13 bases in the middle. The germline V gene encodes CDR1 SGHVS and CDR2 FNYEAQ. CDR3 sequence: CASSLGGATGAKNIQYF. The CDR3 coding sequence is TGTGCCAGCAGCTTAGGGGGGGCCACCGGAGCCAAAAACATTCAGTACTTC. Full variable domain (outside the CDR3, taken from reference TRBV7-6 and TRBJ2-4): GAGVSQSPRYKVTKRGQDVALRCDPISGHVSLYWYRQALGQGPEFLTYFNYEAQQDKSGLPNDRFSAERPEGSISTLTIQRTEQRDSAMYRCASSLGGATGAKNIQYFGAGTRLSVL.

This clonotype has a count of ten or more. The DNA of the CDR3 is TGTGCCAGCAGTCCCGGGACAGGGAATTCGGAGACCCAGTACTTC. Translation gives CASSPGTGNSETQYF. The chain is built from TRBV6-1 and TRBJ2-5, with 9 bases lining up with TRBD1. CDR3 length equals 15 residues. Losses at the gene ends were 5 bases for V and 5 bases for J; bases not matched to a gene: 9. The germline gives CDR1 MNHNS, CDR2 SASEGT.

V is TRBV12-5 and J is TRBJ1-3, with D unclear. Trimming removed 8 bases at V and 0 bases at J, with 5 bases between. The CDR3 covers 12 residues. In germline, CDR1 is LGHNT, CDR2 FRNRAP. The CDR3 sequence is CASTNSGNTIYF. The CDR3 DNA follows: TGTGCTAGTACGAACTCTGGAAACACCATATATTTT.

This clonotype was seen ten or more times. V and J are TRBV2 and TRBJ1-4, with 8 bases matching TRBD1. The V and J ends lost 7 bases and 6 bases, in that order; junction bases with no gene match: 10. CDR3 size: 15 residues. Looked up from germline, CDR1 is SNHLY and CDR2 is FYNNEI. CDR3: CASNPDRAGDEKLFF. Here the CDR3 DNA reads TGTGCCAGCAATCCGGACAGGGCTGGAGATGAAAAACTGTTTTTT.